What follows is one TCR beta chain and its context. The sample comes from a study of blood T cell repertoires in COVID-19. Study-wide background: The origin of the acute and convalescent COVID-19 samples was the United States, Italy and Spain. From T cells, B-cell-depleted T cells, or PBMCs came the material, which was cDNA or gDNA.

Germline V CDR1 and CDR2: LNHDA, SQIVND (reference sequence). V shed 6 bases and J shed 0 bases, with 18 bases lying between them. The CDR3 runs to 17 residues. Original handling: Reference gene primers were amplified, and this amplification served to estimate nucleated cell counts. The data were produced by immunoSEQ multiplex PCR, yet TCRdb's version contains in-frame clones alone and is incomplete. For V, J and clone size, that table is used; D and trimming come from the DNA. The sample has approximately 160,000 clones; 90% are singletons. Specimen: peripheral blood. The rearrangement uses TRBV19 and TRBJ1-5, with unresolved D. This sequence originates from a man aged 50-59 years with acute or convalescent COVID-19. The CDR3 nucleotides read TGTGCCAGTAGAAAACTCATCCGAACAGATAGCAATCAGCCCCAGCATTTT. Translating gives CASRKLIRTDSNQPQHF.